This T cell receptor (beta chain) originates from a study of beta chain features in type 1 diabetes. In this sample, this clone turned up a few times. As yet, its antigen is unknown. The sequenced template was cDNA made from the entire isolated RNA. Only in-frame clones appear in the TCRdb table, and some are missing; sequencing was by immunoSEQ multiplex PCR. Of around 650,000 clones listed, roughly 12% are singletons. Researchers reported sorting CD4+ naive, central memory, regulatory and stem cell-like memory cells via CD45RO/CCR7/CD25/CD127/CD95/CD27. Study outcomes and limitations: It was among patients, rather than healthy donors, that naive, central memory and Treg TCRB repertoires appeared more similar. Type 1 diabetes patients had moderately but significantly shorter TCRB CDR3s in all four CD4+ subsets.

This CDR3 has 16 residues. Trimming stripped 2 bases from V and 2 bases from J, with 13 bases between. Germline lookup yields CDR1 MDHEN and CDR2 SYDVKM. Sequencing was performed on naive CD4+ T cells from blood. The rearrangement uses TRBV28 and TRBJ1-5, with TRBD1 as a possible D gene (5 bases). This TCR was sampled from a man aged 25 to 40 with type 1 diabetes. CDR3 residues: CASSLGRVRGNQPQHF. The CDR3 DNA sequence: TGTGCCAGCAGTTTAGGCAGGGTAAGGGGCAATCAGCCCCAGCATTTT.